This T cell receptor (beta chain) was observed in a study of blood T cell repertoires in COVID-19. Across the study: There were acute and convalescent COVID-19 samples, and they came from the United States, Italy and Spain.

Clones were read by immunoSEQ multiplex PCR, and TCRdb kept only the in-frame ones, dropping some. This table has under 250,000 clones, roughly nine tenths appearing once. What was sequenced was peripheral blood. This TCR came from a young man with acute or convalescent COVID-19.

Written as DNA, the CDR3 is TGTGCCAGTTCCACCGGGACAGGCTTCTACGAGCAGTACTTC. Protein sequence: CASSTGTGFYEQYF. The chain has TRBV19 and TRBJ2-7; 8 positions match TRBD1. This CDR3 spans 14 amino acids. The V segment lost 8 bases and the J segment 3 bases; nucleotides outside the gene matches: 9. Germline V lookup: CDR1 LNHDA, CDR2 SQIVND (reference sequence). Based on the CDR3 plus reference TRBV19 and TRBJ2-7, the full variable domain is DGGITQSPKYLFRKEGQNVTLSCEQNLNHDAMYWYRQDPGQGLRLIYYSQIVNDFQKGDIAEGYSVSREKKESFPLTVTSAQKNPTAFYLCASSTGTGFYEQYFGPGTRLTVT.